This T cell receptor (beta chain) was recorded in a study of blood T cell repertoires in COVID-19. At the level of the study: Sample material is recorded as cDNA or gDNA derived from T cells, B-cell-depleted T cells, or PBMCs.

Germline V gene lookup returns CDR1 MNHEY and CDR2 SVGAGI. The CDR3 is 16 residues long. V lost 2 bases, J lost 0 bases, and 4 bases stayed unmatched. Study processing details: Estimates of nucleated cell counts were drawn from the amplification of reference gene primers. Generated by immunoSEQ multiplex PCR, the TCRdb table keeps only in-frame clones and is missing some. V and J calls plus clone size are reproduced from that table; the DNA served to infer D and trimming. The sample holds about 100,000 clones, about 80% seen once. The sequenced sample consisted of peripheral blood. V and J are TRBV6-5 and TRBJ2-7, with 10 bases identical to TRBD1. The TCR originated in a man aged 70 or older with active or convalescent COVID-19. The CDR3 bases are TGTGCCAGCAGTTACCCTCGGGACAGGGGCTCCTACGAGCAGTACTTC. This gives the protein CASSYPRDRGSYEQYF.